Following are 32 T cell receptor beta chains from one sample sequenced in a study of early T cells in non-severe SARS-CoV-2 infection. TCRdb reprocessed the 5' RACE reads via MiXCR and lists one record per CDR3 protein. The repertoire holds roughly 67,000 distinct CDR3 sequences, with 9% to 15% as singletons. The sequenced material came from whole blood. Source of these receptors: an adult who was a healthcare worker with PCR-confirmed SARS-CoV-2 infection or an uninfected control (not recorded which).

This rearrangement joins TRBV3-1 to TRBJ2-1; D gene unclear. V lost 4 bases, J lost 4 bases, and 11 bases lay in between. CDR1 is LGHDT, CDR2 YNNKEL, per germline (reference sequence). CDR3 size: 14 residues. CDR3: CASSPTVKYNEQFF. In DNA, the CDR3 is TGTGCCAGCAGCCCAACAGTAAAGTACAATGAGCAGTTCTTC.

This clonotype was observed many times. The V call is TRBV5-1, the J call TRBJ2-6; the match to TRBD1 covers 9 bases. The CDR3 totals 19 residues. Trimming cost V 0 bases and J 0 bases; bases outside gene matches: 7. Germline V gene data show CDR1 as SGHRS and CDR2 as YFSETQ. The CDR3 protein is CASSLGSGTGFSGANVLTF. In nucleotides, the CDR3 is TGCGCCAGCAGCTTGGGGTCGGGGACAGGGTTCTCTGGGGCCAACGTCCTGACTTTC.

This clonotype was found a few times. The rearrangement uses TRBV20-1 and TRBJ1-6, with TRBD1 matching 9 bases. Losses at the gene ends were 2 bases for V and 6 bases for J; bases not matched to a gene: 5. The CDR3 has 15 amino acids. Germline values: CDR1 DFQATT, CDR2 SNEGSKA (reference sequence). This CDR3 is CSARTGGQGNSPLHF. CDR3 nucleotide sequence: TGCAGTGCTAGAACGGGGGGACAGGGTAATTCACCCCTCCACTTT.

In its sample, this clonotype was seen a few times. The rearrangement links TRBV14 to TRBJ1-2; D gene unclear. This CDR3 spans 12 amino acids. From germline, CDR1 is SGHDN and CDR2 FVKESK. V lost 1 base to trimming and J lost 4 bases, with 4 bases between them. The CDR3 DNA is TGTGCCAGCAGCCAAGTACCCTATGGCTACACCTTC. Amino acids: CASSQVPYGYTF. The whole variable domain, filled in from reference TRBV14 and TRBJ1-2, reads EAGVTQFPSHSVIEKGQTVTLRCDPISGHDNLYWYRRVMGKEIKFLLHFVKESKQDESGMPNNRFLAERTGGTYSTLKVQPAELEDSGVYFCASSQVPYGYTFGSGTRLTVV.

This clonotype was seen ten or more times. This chain uses TRBV7-2 with TRBJ1-2; D is unclear. The CDR3 has 11 residues. The V end was cut by 4 bases, the J end by 4 bases, with 4 bases between. Germline V gives CDR1 SGHTA, CDR2 FQGNSA. CDR3 protein: CASSWSYGYTF. CDR3 nucleotides: TGTGCCAGCAGCTGGTCCTATGGCTACACCTTC.

This clonotype was counted a few times. The chain recombines TRBV30 with TRBJ1-4; TRBD1 aligns across 7 bases. Germline CDR1 GTSNPN, CDR2 SVGIG (reference sequence). J gave up 7 bases and V 4 bases, and 12 bases lay outside the gene matches. CDR3 size: 15 residues. The CDR3 loop reads CAWTPDRVEVEKLFF. The CDR3 bases are TGTGCCTGGACTCCCGACAGGGTCGAAGTTGAAAAACTGTTTTTT. The whole variable domain, filled in from reference TRBV30 and TRBJ1-4, reads SQTIHQWPATLVQPVGSPLSLECTVEGTSNPNLYWYRQAAGRGLQLLFYSVGIGQISSEVPQNLSASRPQDRQFILSSKKLLLSDSGFYLCAWTPDRVEVEKLFFGSGTQLSVL.

This clonotype was picked up a small number of times. This sequence joins TRBV29-1 and TRBJ2-7; possibly TRBD1 for D (7 bases). Deletions cut 4 bases from V and 4 bases from J, with 14 bases between. The CDR3 totals 13 residues. Germline V CDR1 and CDR2: SQVTM, ANQGSEA. The CDR3 nucleotides read TGCAGCGTTGCCAGGGGGGCGGGATACGAGCAGTACTTC. It specifies CSVARGAGYEQYF.

This clonotype was seen many times. In DNA form, the CDR3 reads TGCAGTGCTCGACCCCCACCTTCCTACAATGAGCAGTTCTTC. Amino acids: CSARPPPSYNEQFF. The rearrangement joins TRBV20-1 to TRBJ2-1; no reliable D call. This CDR3 is built from 14 residues. Trimming stripped 5 bases from V and 1 base from J, with 12 bases between. Looked up from germline, CDR1 is DFQATT and CDR2 is SNEGSKA (reference sequence).

This clonotype was observed a handful of times. V is TRBV20-1 and J is TRBJ2-3; 9 bases match TRBD1. Germline values: CDR1 DFQATT, CDR2 SNEGSKA (reference sequence). J was trimmed by 2 bases and V by 6 bases; bases with no gene match: 9. The CDR3 is 15 residues long. In DNA form, the CDR3 reads TGCAGTGCACAGAGGGGACAGGGACCCACAGATACGCAGTATTTT. Translation gives CSAQRGQGPTDTQYF.

This clonotype was counted a few times. V and J are TRBV3-1 and TRBJ2-7, with TRBD1 matching 8 bases. The CDR3 runs to 15 residues. Germline V gives CDR1 LGHDT, CDR2 YNNKEL (reference sequence). V shed 4 bases and J 7 bases; nucleotides not matched to a gene: 12. The CDR3 DNA sequence: TGTGCCAGCAGCCGCTCATGGGACAGGCCAGGGGAGCAGTACTTC. Its protein is CASSRSWDRPGEQYF.

This sequence joins TRBV7-2 and TRBJ2-5; D not resolved. Trimming pared 0 bases from V and 2 bases from J, leaving 7 bases between. The CDR3 has 14 amino acids. CDR1 is SGHTA and CDR2 is FQGNSA in the germline V gene. The CDR3: CASSLANKQETQYF. The CDR3 bases are TGTGCCAGCAGCTTAGCGAACAAGCAAGAGACCCAGTACTTC.

This clonotype has ten or more counts. The rearrangement links TRBV12-3 or TRBV12-4 to TRBJ1-6, with D uncertain. Trimming removed 5 bases at V and 8 bases at J, with 4 bases between. CDR3 size: 11 residues. The DNA of the CDR3 is TGTGCCAGCAGTCGAGATTCACCCCTCCACTTT. Translated, it gives CASSRDSPLHF.

In this sample, this clonotype turned up many times. This sequence joins TRBV5-6 and TRBJ2-6; a possible D gene is TRBD1 (6 bases). The CDR3 totals 15 residues. The V gene's germline CDR1 is SGHDT and CDR2 YYEEEE. V shed 3 bases and J shed 1 base, with 8 bases lying between them. CDR3 sequence reads: CASSSQGSGANVLTF. In nucleotides, the CDR3 is TGTGCCAGCAGCTCACAGGGTTCTGGGGCCAACGTCCTGACTTTC.

This clonotype was found many times. This chain connects TRBV7-9 to TRBJ2-4, with D possibly being TRBD1 or TRBD2 (5 bases each). Germline loops: CDR1 SEHNR, CDR2 FQNEAQ (reference sequence). The CDR3 is 17 residues long. Trimming shortened V by 5 bases and J by 6 bases, and 23 bases separated the two germline ends. The CDR3 region has the DNA TGTGCCAGCAGCCCGCCCGCGCCCGGGGCCAACGTAAACATTCAGTACTTC. Its protein is CASSPPAPGANVNIQYF.

This clonotype was seen at least ten times. The rearrangement links TRBV12-3 or TRBV12-4 to TRBJ1-4; D uncertain. Between the trimmed V and J ends, which lost 4 bases and 5 bases, there was a span of 14 bases. The CDR3 spans 15 residues. This CDR3 is CASSSQTDANEKLFF. The CDR3 DNA sequence: TGTGCCAGCAGTTCCCAGACGGACGCGAATGAAAAACTGTTTTTT.

The chain combines TRBV5-6 with TRBJ2-5; D gene uncertain. CDR1 SGHDT and CDR2 YYEEEE come from the germline V gene. This CDR3 has 15 residues. The ends were cut back, 6 bases at V and 2 bases at J, with 17 bases in the middle. CDR3 residues: CASTSWLAEQETQYF. CDR3 in DNA: TGTGCCAGCACCTCTTGGCTGGCGGAACAAGAGACCCAGTACTTC.

V gene TRBV11-3 combines with J gene TRBJ2-2; unclear D gene. This CDR3 has 13 amino acids. The V end was cut by 0 bases, the J end by 5 bases, with 4 bases between. Germline V gene sequence: CDR1 SGHNT, CDR2 YENEEA. CDR3 sequence: CASSLDLTGELFF. CDR3 nucleotides: TGTGCCAGCAGCTTAGACTTGACCGGGGAGCTGTTTTTT.

This clonotype was detected only a few times. The chain couples TRBV6-5 to TRBJ2-7, with D possibly being TRBD2 (6 bases). The CDR3 is 17 residues long. Trimming cost V 6 bases and J 5 bases, with 26 bases left between them. Per the germline V gene, CDR1 is MNHEY and CDR2 is SVGAGI. The DNA of the CDR3 is TGTGCCAGCAGCCACCCGCGCGGGACCCCGAGGATCCACGAGCAGTACTTC. It yields the protein CASSHPRGTPRIHEQYF.

This clonotype was seen a few times. The rearrangement uses TRBV7-8 and TRBJ2-1; no firm D call. The CDR3 covers 15 residues. V was pared by 4 bases and J by 5 bases, with 15 bases between. CDR1 and CDR2 (germline): SGHVS, FQNEAQ. The CDR3 DNA follows: TGTGCCAGCAGCTCAGGCCCCTACAAGGACAATGAGCAGTTCTTC. Translation gives CASSSGPYKDNEQFF.

This clonotype occurred many times. V is TRBV10-3 and J is TRBJ1-2, with D possibly matching TRBD1 (5 bases). Trimming shortened V by 4 bases and J by 1 base, and 7 bases separated the two germline ends. CDR1 ENHRY and CDR2 SYGVKD come from the germline V gene. CDR3 length equals 13 residues. CDR3 in amino acids: CAISGQLNYGYTF. CDR3 in DNA: TGTGCCATCAGTGGACAGCTTAACTATGGCTACACCTTC.

The chain links TRBV5-4 to TRBJ2-2, with 13 bases matching TRBD2. The CDR3 has 19 residues. Germline assignment: CDR1 SGHNT and CDR2 YYREEE (reference sequence). V gave up 2 bases and J gave up 0 bases; unmatched junction bases: 7. CDR3 protein: CASSLGGLAGHANTGELFF. Here the CDR3 DNA reads TGTGCCAGCAGCTTAGGGGGACTAGCGGGACACGCGAACACCGGGGAGCTGTTTTTT.

This chain connects TRBV12-3 or TRBV12-4 to TRBJ2-7; a possible D gene is TRBD1 (6 bases). V lost 6 bases and J lost 6, with 18 bases in between. The CDR3 consists of 14 residues. CDR3 loop: CASRKGQLHGEQYF. The CDR3 DNA reads as TGTGCCAGCAGGAAGGGACAACTTCACGGCGAGCAGTACTTC.

J is TRBJ1-2 and V is TRBV9, with 9 bases aligning to TRBD1. CDR1 SGDLS and CDR2 YYNGEE come from the germline V gene. The CDR3 loop spans 15 amino acids. V lost 3 bases to trimming and J lost 6 bases; unmatched junction nucleotides: 9. CDR3 nucleotide sequence: TGTGCCAGCAGCGCAAGAACAGGGGGCGAGCATGGCTACACCTTC. Its translation is CASSARTGGEHGYTF.

This clonotype was detected only a few times. The genes are TRBV5-5 and TRBJ1-1, with no clear D. CDR3 length: 14 residues. The germline V and J ends were trimmed by 0 bases and 7 bases, with 13 bases remaining between them. CDR1 is SGHKS, CDR2 YYEKEE, per germline (reference sequence). CDR3 nucleotides: TGTGCCAGCAGCTTGGCCGGCACAGAGGTTGAAGCTTTCTTT. Its protein is CASSLAGTEVEAFF.

This clonotype occurred a few times. The chain links TRBV11-2 to TRBJ2-3; 8 bases line up with TRBD2. Trimming at V came to 7 bases and at J to 0 bases, leaving 9 bases not matched to a gene. Germline CDR1 is SGHAT and CDR2 is FQNNGV. The CDR3 totals 16 residues. CDR3 in amino acids: CASTERLAPSTDTQYF. CDR3 sequence (DNA): TGTGCCAGCACCGAACGACTAGCGCCTAGCACAGATACGCAGTATTTT.

In this sample, this clonotype turned up a few times. V usage is TRBV5-1 and J usage is TRBJ2-3, with a tentative D call TRBD1 (6 bases). Germline V CDR1 and CDR2: SGHRS, YFSETQ. This CDR3 spans 15 amino acids. V lost 0 bases and J lost 2, with 10 bases in between. DNA for the CDR3: TGCGCCAGCAGCTTGGTAGGGGGAGCCACAGATACGCAGTATTTT. It yields the protein CASSLVGGATDTQYF.

This clonotype was seen a handful of times. Written as DNA, the CDR3 is TGCGCCAGCAGGAACGCCGGGACTAGCGGGGGGGAGCAGTTCTTC. The encoded protein is CASRNAGTSGGEQFF. The rearrangement links TRBV10-2 to TRBJ2-1, with TRBD2 matching 15 bases. V lost 6 bases to trimming and J lost 10 bases; unmatched junction nucleotides: 7. The CDR3 is made up of 15 amino acids. Germline lookup yields CDR1 WSHSY and CDR2 SAAADI.

This clonotype was counted between two and nine times. The chain employs TRBV7-9 and TRBJ2-1, with D perhaps matching TRBD2 (6 bases). The V end lost 5 bases, the J end lost 6 bases, and 17 bases lay between the germline ends. The germline CDR1 and CDR2 sequences are SEHNR and FQNEAQ (reference sequence). The length of the CDR3 is 15 residues. CDR3 region: CASSDETSRVNEQFF. CDR3 nucleotides: TGTGCCAGCAGCGACGAGACTAGTCGGGTCAATGAGCAGTTCTTC.

This chain uses TRBV19 with TRBJ2-2, with D unresolved. Germline loops: CDR1 LNHDA, CDR2 SQIVND (reference sequence). CDR3 length equals 15 residues. V was pared by 5 bases and J by 0 bases, with 10 bases between. The CDR3 loop is CASSLLDTNTGELFF. CDR3 DNA: TGTGCCAGTAGTCTCCTCGACACGAACACCGGGGAGCTGTTTTTT.

This clonotype has a handful of counts. The genes are TRBV15 and TRBJ2-7, with TRBD1 matching over 9 bases. Germline V lookup: CDR1 LNHNV, CDR2 YYDKDF (reference sequence). The CDR3 is 16 residues long. Trimming removed 0 bases from V and 2 bases from J; junction bases left unmatched: 5. CDR3 DNA: TGTGCCACCAGCAGAGATCTGGGACAGGGACCCTACGAGCAGTACTTC. Encoded protein: CATSRDLGQGPYEQYF. Supplemented by reference TRBV15 and TRBJ2-7, the full variable domain reads DAMVIQNPRYQVTQFGKPVTLSCSQTLNHNVMYWYQQKSSQAPKLLFHYYDKDFNNEADTPDNFQSRRPNTSFCFLDIRSPGLGDTAMYLCATSRDLGQGPYEQYFGPGTRLTVT.

This clonotype has a count of ten or more. The rearrangement links TRBV6-5 to TRBJ2-5, with 7 bases that match TRBD2. CDR1 and CDR2 from the germline V gene are MNHEY and SVGAGI. After removal of 4 bases from V and 1 base from J, the junction contained 6 bases not matched to a gene. CDR3 size: 15 residues. CDR3 loop: CASSSSPSGQETQYF. In DNA, the CDR3 is TGTGCCAGCAGTTCCAGCCCTAGCGGCCAAGAGACCCAGTACTTC.

The chain links TRBV6-5 to TRBJ2-7; TRBD1 matches at 8 bases. CDR1 and CDR2 (germline): MNHEY, SVGAGI. Unmatched junction bases numbered 2, after V lost 2 bases and J lost 2 bases. This CDR3 has 14 amino acids. Written as DNA, the CDR3 is TGTGCCAGCAGTTACCGGACAGGGACCTACGAGCAGTACTTC. This encodes CASSYRTGTYEQYF.